This TCR beta chain derives from a study of OX40 agonist ivuxolimab in advanced cancers. Germline values: CDR1 SGHKS, CDR2 YYEKEE (reference sequence). The CDR3 runs 14 residues. V lost 5 bases and J 0 bases, leaving 12 bases between the germline ends. Study findings and constraints: On average, CD8+ T cells showed a greater number of expanded clones than CD4+.

Turning to this clone: Its antigen is unidentified.

TCRdb's table, derived via immunoSEQ multiplex PCR, lists solely in-frame clones and lacks some. The sample consists of about 53,000 clones, about 88% of them appearing once. The sequenced sample was CD4+ or CD8+ T cells sorted from blood, obtained in a trial of the OX40 agonist ivuxolimab. The chain couples TRBV5-5 to TRBJ2-7, with D possibly being TRBD1 or TRBD2 (5 bases each). The receptor was derived from an adult with an advanced solid tumor such as melanoma, head and neck, liver or kidney cancer. CDR3 sequence (DNA): TGTGCCAGCAGAACGGGACCCAGCTCCTACGAGCAGTACTTC. It yields the protein CASRTGPSSYEQYF. Together with reference TRBV5-5 and TRBJ2-7, the CDR3 gives the full variable domain: DAGVTQSPTHLIKTRGQQVTLRCSPISGHKSVSWYQQVLGQGPQFIFQYYEKEERGRGNFPDRFSARQFPNYSSELNVNALLLGDSALYLCASRTGPSSYEQYFGPGTRLTVT.